This T cell receptor beta chain emerged from a study of Ad26.COV2.S vaccination and SARS-CoV-2 variants. Study-wide results and limits: Total T cell responses were possibly underestimated by TCR breadth and depth analyses. Vaccine and placebo recipients had similar non-spike TCR breadth. The authors reported substantial breadth in spike-specific CD8+ and CD4+ T cell responses after vaccination.

Profiled with immunoSEQ multiplex PCR; TCRdb holds only in-frame clones, not every one. The data contain hundreds of thousands of clones, 92% of them singletons. This CDR3 has 17 amino acids. In its sample, this clone was seen once. Its antigen is unidentified. The V call is TRBV12-1, the J call TRBJ2-1; the table's TRBD2 call for D was not verified on the DNA. TRBV12-1 is reported as a pseudogene. This receptor was obtained from a human donor who had recovered from COVID-19. Specimen: peripheral blood, collected after recovery from COVID-19. Here the CDR3 reads CASSPRRSAKFRNEQFF. DNA of the CDR3: TGTGCCAGCAGCCCGCGAAGATCAGCGAAGTTCCGGAATGAGCAGTTCTTC.